These 17 T cell receptor beta chains share one sample of origin, sequenced in a study of cytomegalovirus exposure and HLA in healthy donors. The PCR employed 60 Vbeta primers together with 13 Jbeta primers. TCRdb's table, derived via immunoSEQ multiplex PCR, lists solely in-frame clones and lacks some. The repertoire holds approximately 80,000 clones, with less than 80% as singletons. Sequences were obtained from PBMCs. These receptors all come from a woman aged 40 to 49 in good health and CMV-seropositive.

The V call is TRBV28, the J call TRBJ1-5; TRBD1 matches at 7 bases. The V segment lost 6 bases and the J segment 1 base; nucleotides outside the gene matches: 9. The CDR3 runs 16 residues. Germline loops: CDR1 MDHEN, CDR2 SYDVKM. CDR3 residues: CASRRRQGGSNQPQHF. The DNA for the CDR3 is TGTGCCAGCAGACGCCGACAGGGCGGGAGCAATCAGCCCCAGCATTTT.

This clone was picked up a small number of times. The chain links TRBV19 to TRBJ2-5; D not certain. Looked up from germline, CDR1 is LNHDA and CDR2 is SQIVND (reference sequence). V was clipped by 8 bases and J by 2 bases, with 12 bases between them. The length of the CDR3 is 13 residues. This CDR3 is CASALRRQETQYF. The CDR3 region has the DNA TGTGCCAGTGCTCTAAGGAGACAAGAGACCCAGTACTTC.

Remarks on this clone: An end of the junction differs from the germline gene, which may be a read error. J is TRBJ2-7 and V is TRBV28; 8 nucleotides align to TRBD2. This CDR3 region has 14 residues. Germline values: CDR1 MDHEN, CDR2 SYDVKM. CDR3: CASSLPGGGGLMDF. The CDR3 DNA is TGTGCCAGCAGTTTACCCGGGGGCGGGGGGCTAATGGACTTC.

The rearrangement links TRBV10-2 to TRBJ1-2, with 10 bases lining up with TRBD1. Trimming took 1 base from V and 8 from J; bases not matched to a gene: 4. This CDR3 comprises 14 residues. Germline values: CDR1 WSHSY, CDR2 SAAADI. DNA of the CDR3: TGCGCCAGCAGTGAGTTGACAGGGGGCCGGGGCTACACCTTC. Translation: CASSELTGGRGYTF.

The sample holds a few counts of this clone. A read error may produce the germline difference seen at one junction end. The CDR3 spells CASNYQLDAGTEAFF. The CDR3 DNA reads as TGTGCCAGCAATTACCAGTTGGACGCGGGCACTGAAGCTTTCTTT. The gene calls are TRBV6-5 and TRBJ1-1; D is unclear. CDR3 length: 15 residues. The germline V gene has CDR1 MNHEY and CDR2 SVGAGI.

The chain is built from TRBV6-4 and TRBJ1-5, with a possible D match to TRBD1 (6 bases). Germline values: CDR1 MRHNA, CDR2 SNTAGT. The V end was cut by 8 bases, the J end by 2 bases, with 10 bases between. The CDR3 length is 13 residues. In DNA, the CDR3 is TGTGCCAGCGGGTACAGGGGCAATCAGCCCCAGCATTTT. It translates to CASGYRGNQPQHF.

The rearrangement joins TRBV7-9 to TRBJ2-2, with D hard to call. The V gene lost 8 bases and the J gene lost 2 bases, with 9 bases spanning the gap. The germline CDR1 and CDR2 sequences are SEHNR and FQNEAQ (reference sequence). The CDR3 is 13 amino acids. The CDR3 DNA sequence: TGTGCCAGCCAGGCCCCCAACACCGGGGAGCTGTTTTTT. It is translated as CASQAPNTGELFF.

This clone was detected only once. CDR3 sequence reads: CASSLSGMRGTQYF. The CDR3 nucleotides read TGTGCCAGCAGCTTAAGCGGGATGAGGGGGACCCAGTACTTC. The chain combines TRBV7-2 with TRBJ2-5; 7 bases fit TRBD2. Germline CDR1 SGHTA, CDR2 FQGNSA. The V segment lost 2 bases and the J segment 7 bases; nucleotides outside the gene matches: 7. CDR3 length equals 14 residues.

This clone was seen a handful of times. This chain links TRBV28 with TRBJ1-1, with D possibly matching TRBD1 (6 bases). Per germline, CDR1 MDHEN and CDR2 SYDVKM. The CDR3 runs to 16 residues. Trimming took 3 bases from V and 4 from J, leaving 18 bases between them. CDR3 DNA sequence: TGTGCCAGCAGTTTCCTGGGTCAGGGGAGTTCCACTGAAGCTTTCTTT. This sequence encodes CASSFLGQGSSTEAFF.

The chain couples TRBV6-1 to TRBJ1-1, with TRBD1 matching 7 bases. V shed 3 bases, J shed 6 bases, and the junction held 7 bases outside the gene matches. The CDR3 length is 14 residues. The germline V gene has CDR1 MNHNS and CDR2 SASEGT. The CDR3 loop reads CASSDDREFAEAFF. The DNA of the CDR3 is TGTGCCAGCAGTGACGACAGGGAGTTTGCTGAAGCTTTCTTT.

This clone was observed once. The V gene is TRBV28, the J gene TRBJ2-6, with D maybe TRBD1 (8 bases). The CDR3 is 14 amino acids. V lost 8 bases to trimming and J lost 8 bases, with 16 bases between them. Germline CDR1 is MDHEN and CDR2 is SYDVKM. The DNA for the CDR3 is TGTGCCAGCCACAGGGGGAGGGATACCAACGTCCTGACTTTC. Its translation: CASHRGRDTNVLTF.

The chain joins TRBV5-1 to TRBJ2-6; D possibly corresponds to TRBD2 (6 bases). Between the trimmed V and J ends, which lost 6 bases and 0 bases, there was a span of 16 bases. The CDR3 contains 17 residues. Germline V lookup: CDR1 SGHRS, CDR2 YFSETQ. The CDR3 DNA reads TGCGCCAGCATGCGGGGTTTGGGATACTCTGGGGCCAACGTCCTGACTTTC. Amino acid sequence: CASMRGLGYSGANVLTF.

The chain is built from TRBV6-1 and TRBJ1-1, with TRBD1 matching over 7 bases. V shed 5 bases, J shed 1 base, and the junction held 4 bases outside the gene matches. The CDR3 is made up of 14 amino acids. Germline values: CDR1 MNHNS, CDR2 SASEGT. The CDR3 region is CASSPRQGNTEAFF. CDR3 nucleotides: TGTGCCAGCAGTCCGCGACAGGGGAACACTGAAGCTTTCTTT.

This clone was counted a few times. The chain combines TRBV21-1 with TRBJ2-5; the table's D call of TRBD2 was not tested on the DNA. The last part of the DNA fits TRBJ2-7 better; the J call may be wrong. TRBV21-1 is noted as a pseudogene. The CDR3 spans 14 residues. The CDR3 reads CASSTGTSRDEQYF. As DNA, the CDR3 is TGTGCCAGCAGCACCGGGACTAGCAGAGACGAGCAGTACTTC.

The gene calls are TRBV25-1 and TRBJ1-2; TRBD1 matches 9 bases. The germline V gene has CDR1 MGHDK and CDR2 SYGVNS. The CDR3 is 14 amino acids. With 6 bases clipped from V and 13 bases from J, the junction kept 15 bases outside the gene matches. CDR3 sequence reads: CASSQGDRAVLFTF. Here the CDR3 DNA reads TGTGCCAGCAGCCAAGGGGACAGGGCGGTGTTATTCACCTTC.

This clone has a handful of counts. The J gene is TRBJ1-5, the V gene TRBV10-3, with D unresolved. V was trimmed by 3 bases and J by 2 bases, leaving 14 bases between them. The CDR3 covers 16 residues. CDR1 ENHRY and CDR2 SYGVKD come from the germline V gene. The chain's CDR3 is CAISEFPPTGNQPQHF. Written as DNA, the CDR3 is TGTGCCATCAGTGAATTCCCACCTACAGGCAATCAGCCCCAGCATTTT.

This clone was recorded a few times. The chain employs TRBV4-2 and TRBJ2-3; 13 bases are shared with TRBD2. CDR3 length equals 17 residues. Per germline, CDR1 LGHNA and CDR2 YNFKEQ. Losses at the gene ends were 2 bases for V and 4 bases for J; bases not matched to a gene: 6. CDR3 bases: TGTGCCAGCAGCCAACCGGGACTAGCGGGATGGGCAGATACGCAGTATTTT. Translated: CASSQPGLAGWADTQYF.